This T cell receptor (beta chain) was retrieved from a study of cytomegalovirus exposure and HLA in healthy donors. The V end was cut by 7 bases, the J end by 6 bases, with 18 bases between. Germline V lookup: CDR1 MDHEN, CDR2 SYDVKM. The CDR3 runs 15 residues. On this clone: The antigen remains unidentified.

Vbeta (60) and Jbeta (13) primers were used in the PCR. Sequencing used immunoSEQ multiplex PCR; TCRdb keeps in-frame clones, though not all of them. The sample holds around 82,000 clones; about 79% are singletons and the top ten take approximately 6%. Overall study findings and caveats: Most CMV-associated TCR beta chains appeared HLA-restricted in a later analysis. The investigators catalogued 150 to 200 TCR beta chains as cytomegalovirus-associated. The majority of TCR sequences were rare, yet some public TCRs appeared in many donors. A missense variant in DCLRE1C was later tied to TCR beta V- and J-gene trimming.

This chain connects TRBV28 to TRBJ2-2, with D perhaps matching TRBD1 (5 bases). Sequencing was carried out using PBMCs. This receptor was identified in a male donor in good health and CMV-seropositive. Here the CDR3 reads CASIPDQGWSGELFF. CDR3 bases: TGTGCCAGCATCCCTGACCAGGGATGGTCCGGGGAGCTGTTTTTT.